Presented here are 32 T cell receptor beta chains from one specimen sequenced in a study of spatial heterogeneity in lung cancer. TCRdb used MiXCR to reprocess the 5' RACE reads, holding one entry per CDR3 protein. This sample yields tens of thousands of distinct CDR3 sequences, of which approximately 19% are seen a single time; 21% belongs to the top ten. Time point defined: blood at routine non-recurrence follow-up after resection. The sample in question was PBMCs, obtained at follow-up. The receptors derive from a male donor with early-stage non-small cell lung cancer.

This clonotype was counted between two and nine times. The CDR3 region has the DNA TGTGCCAGCAGTTACTCGGACAGCCACTATGGCTACACCTTC. Residues: CASSYSDSHYGYTF. The rearrangement joins TRBV6-2 or TRBV6-3 to TRBJ1-2; D is possibly TRBD1 (6 bases). CDR1 is MNHEY, CDR2 SVGEGT, per germline. Trimming stripped 0 bases from V and 3 bases from J, with 8 bases between. The CDR3 covers 14 residues.

The chain joins TRBV5-1 to TRBJ2-5, with TRBD2 matching over 8 bases. CDR3 length: 14 amino acids. In germline, CDR1 is SGHRS, CDR2 YFSETQ. Germline trimming cut 4 bases from V and 2 bases from J; bases unmatched to any gene: 4. The CDR3 here is CASSIPSGQETQYF. The CDR3 DNA sequence: TGCGCCAGCAGCATCCCTAGCGGGCAAGAGACCCAGTACTTC.

This clonotype was observed a handful of times. This sequence joins TRBV11-1 and TRBJ2-7; the D is unclear. CDR1 and CDR2 (germline): SGHAT, FQDESV (reference sequence). Trimming took 3 bases from V and 3 from J, leaving 6 bases between them. The CDR3 is 12 amino acids. For the CDR3, the DNA is TGTGCCAGCAGCTTCTTGGGCTACGAGCAGTACTTC. Residues: CASSFLGYEQYF.

The genes are TRBV5-4 and TRBJ1-1, with D uncertain. The CDR3 is 15 amino acids. V lost 4 bases and J lost 0, with 13 bases in between. The germline V gene has CDR1 SGHNT and CDR2 YYREEE (reference sequence). The CDR3 loop is CASSSYRSLNTEAFF. In DNA, the CDR3 is TGTGCCAGCAGCAGTTATAGGTCGCTGAACACTGAAGCTTTCTTT.

This chain connects TRBV7-2 to TRBJ1-6; 8 nucleotides align to TRBD1. In germline, CDR1 is SGHTA, CDR2 FQGNSA. The CDR3 totals 16 residues. V shed 3 bases, J shed 6 bases, and the junction held 7 bases outside the gene matches. DNA for the CDR3: TGTGCCAGCAGCTTGGGACCTCAGGGGGCTAATTCACCCCTCCACTTT. Amino acid sequence: CASSLGPQGANSPLHF.

V gene TRBV9 combines with J gene TRBJ1-6, with a possible D match to TRBD1 (5 bases). This CDR3 region has 15 residues. From germline, CDR1 is SGDLS and CDR2 YYNGEE. Trimming left V 0 bases short and J 2 bases short, with 6 bases between. The CDR3 region is CASSVGDPYNSPLHF. In DNA, the CDR3 is TGTGCCAGCAGCGTAGGGGACCCCTATAATTCACCCCTCCACTTT.

The CDR3 loop reads CASSYSLNGLYGYTF. The CDR3 DNA follows: TGTGCCAGCAGTTACTCGCTGAACGGCCTCTATGGCTACACCTTC. This chain connects TRBV6-5 to TRBJ1-2; D gene uncertain. Between the trimmed V and J ends, which lost 0 bases and 4 bases, there was a span of 12 bases. Germline assignment: CDR1 MNHEY and CDR2 SVGAGI. CDR3 length: 15 residues.

The chain carries TRBV27 and TRBJ2-7; tentatively, D is TRBD2 (6 bases). Germline V gives CDR1 MNHEY, CDR2 SMNVEV (reference sequence). The CDR3 contains 13 residues. The V end was cut by 8 bases, the J end by 0 bases, with 11 bases between. The CDR3 DNA reads as TGTGCCAGCGGCTCGGGACTCTCCTACGAGCAGTACTTC. Translating gives CASGSGLSYEQYF.

This clonotype was detected a few times. J is TRBJ2-1 and V is TRBV29-1; possible D gene TRBD1, 5 bases. Germline V gives CDR1 SQVTM, CDR2 ANQGSEA. This CDR3 is 12 amino acids long. V was cut by 6 bases and J by 5 bases, with 11 bases left in between. CDR3 amino acids: CSVARQNNEQFF. The CDR3 DNA reads TGCAGCGTCGCCCGACAGAACAATGAGCAGTTCTTC.

The table lists this clonotype with a few counts. The chain links TRBV20-1 to TRBJ2-1; D is unresolved. In germline, CDR1 is DFQATT, CDR2 SNEGSKA (reference sequence). This CDR3 is 15 amino acids long. The V and J ends lost 0 bases and 0 bases respectively, with 9 bases between them. CDR3 in amino acids: CSARDISSSYNEQFF. The CDR3, as DNA: TGCAGTGCTAGAGATATTTCTAGCTCCTACAATGAGCAGTTCTTC.

The chain carries TRBV19 and TRBJ2-1; 9 bases are a match to TRBD2. After removal of 3 bases from V and 7 bases from J, the junction contained 7 bases not matched to a gene. The CDR3 length is 15 residues. Germline values: CDR1 LNHDA, CDR2 SQIVND (reference sequence). DNA of the CDR3: TGTGCCAGTAGTATTTCGAGCGGGAGGATAAATGAGCAGTTCTTC. Translating gives CASSISSGRINEQFF.

This clonotype was seen a few times. The V call is TRBV27, the J call TRBJ2-7; the D gene is possibly TRBD1 (6 bases). The V and J ends lost 0 bases and 7 bases respectively, with 16 bases between them. The germline V gene encodes CDR1 MNHEY and CDR2 SMNVEV (reference sequence). This CDR3 spans 15 amino acids. The CDR3 region is CASSLSGHGMEEQYF. CDR3 DNA sequence: TGTGCCAGCAGTTTATCGGGACATGGGATGGAGGAGCAGTACTTC.

This rearrangement joins TRBV11-2 to TRBJ2-3; D remains ambiguous. V was trimmed by 5 bases and J by 4 bases, leaving 10 bases between them. The CDR3 extends over 13 amino acids. CDR1 is SGHAT and CDR2 is FQNNGV in the germline V gene. CDR3 region: CASSPVRPDTQYF. In nucleotides, the CDR3 is TGTGCCAGCAGCCCTGTCAGACCAGATACGCAGTATTTT.

This clonotype was recorded a few times. The chain joins TRBV3-1 to TRBJ1-1; 7 bases match TRBD1. The CDR3 is 15 residues long. The junction had 8 bases not matched to a gene; V was cut back by 3 bases and J by 4 bases. The germline CDR1 and CDR2 sequences are LGHDT and YNNKEL (reference sequence). The CDR3 DNA sequence: TGTGCCAGCAGCCACACCACAGGGGTAGCCACTGAAGCTTTCTTT. It yields the protein CASSHTTGVATEAFF.

This clonotype came up a few times. The chain couples TRBV5-1 to TRBJ2-5; D gene ambiguous. This CDR3 spans 16 amino acids. Per the germline V gene, CDR1 is SGHRS and CDR2 is YFSETQ. Trimming took off 7 bases at V and 4 bases at J, with 23 bases between the two ends. The CDR3 region is CASGPRSRPLGETQYF. The CDR3 DNA is TGCGCCAGCGGCCCCCGATCTCGGCCCCTCGGAGAGACCCAGTACTTC.

J is TRBJ1-5 and V is TRBV2, with TRBD1 matching over 8 bases. Trimming took 6 bases from V and 0 from J; bases not matched to a gene: 4. Per the germline V gene, CDR1 is SNHLY and CDR2 is FYNNEI. The CDR3 has 15 amino acids. The chain's CDR3 is CASRRDRNSNQPQHF. The CDR3 coding sequence is TGTGCCAGCAGGAGGGACAGGAATAGCAATCAGCCCCAGCATTTT. Based on the CDR3 plus reference TRBV2 and TRBJ1-5, the full variable domain is EPEVTQTPSHQVTQMGQEVILRCVPISNHLYFYWYRQILGQKVEFLVSFYNNEISEKSEIFDDQFSVERPDGSNFTLKIRSTKLEDSAMYFCASRRDRNSNQPQHFGDGTRLSIL.

This chain connects TRBV9 to TRBJ2-3, with 13 nucleotides matching TRBD2. The V gene's germline CDR1 is SGDLS and CDR2 YYNGEE. There are 16 residues in the CDR3. Trimming cost V 4 bases and J 6 bases; bases outside gene matches: 8. CDR3 region: CASSLTSGGAADTQYF. The CDR3 nucleotides read TGTGCCAGCAGCTTAACTAGCGGGGGGGCGGCGGATACGCAGTATTTT.

The rearrangement uses TRBV3-1 and TRBJ1-1; a possible D gene is TRBD1 (5 bases). Germline CDR1 LGHDT, CDR2 YNNKEL (reference sequence). Trimming removed 9 bases at V and 6 bases at J, with 17 bases between. This CDR3 is built from 13 residues. CDR3 bases: TGTGCCAGTTCGGGGGGAGTTTGGTCTGAAGCTTTCTTT. Its protein product is CASSGGVWSEAFF.

This chain connects TRBV25-1 to TRBJ1-3; D is uncertain. Per germline, CDR1 MGHDK and CDR2 SYGVNS. The V gene lost 4 bases and the J gene lost 0 bases, with 7 bases spanning the gap. The CDR3 has 14 residues. The CDR3 loop reads CASSASPSGNTIYF. The CDR3 nucleotides are TGTGCCAGCAGTGCCTCCCCCTCTGGAAACACCATATATTTT.

This clonotype was observed a handful of times. This rearrangement joins TRBV6-2 or TRBV6-3 to TRBJ1-3; no firm D call. Trimming left V 5 bases short and J 0 bases short, with 8 bases between. Germline CDR1 and CDR2: MNHEY and SVGEGT. The CDR3 has 14 residues. The CDR3 is CASSGTVSGNTIYF. DNA for the CDR3: TGTGCCAGCAGTGGAACGGTCTCTGGAAACACCATATATTTT.

There are a few counts of this clonotype. This sequence joins TRBV7-9 and TRBJ1-2; perhaps TRBD1 as D (5 bases). Germline V lookup: CDR1 SEHNR, CDR2 FQNEAQ (reference sequence). The CDR3 is 14 residues long. Trimming took off 3 bases at V and 2 bases at J, with 10 bases between the two ends. CDR3 amino acids: CASSLAGVNYGYTF. The DNA for the CDR3 is TGTGCCAGCAGCTTGGCGGGGGTGAACTATGGCTACACCTTC.

This clonotype was detected a few times. The rearrangement joins TRBV7-6 to TRBJ1-1, with D possibly TRBD1 on 5 matching bases. Between the trimmed V and J ends, which lost 5 bases and 5 bases, there was a span of 12 bases. Germline CDR1 SGHVS, CDR2 FNYEAQ. This CDR3 contains 13 residues. DNA of the CDR3: TGTGCCAGCAGCCGCGGTGGGGGGACTGAAGCTTTCTTT. This translates into CASSRGGGTEAFF. Looking up the rest from reference TRBV7-6 and TRBJ1-1 gives the full variable domain: GAGVSQSPRYKVTKRGQDVALRCDPISGHVSLYWYRQALGQGPEFLTYFNYEAQQDKSGLPNDRFSAERPEGSISTLTIQRTEQRDSAMYRCASSRGGGTEAFFGQGTRLTVV.

The V call is TRBV19, the J call TRBJ1-3, with 7 positions matching TRBD1. The J segment lost 2 bases and the V segment lost 4 bases, leaving 14 bases of the junction unmatched. Germline CDR1 LNHDA, CDR2 SQIVND (reference sequence). This CDR3 is built from 18 residues. CDR3 residues: CASSNPWRGQLPGNTIYF. In nucleotides, the CDR3 is TGTGCCAGTAGTAACCCTTGGCGGGGACAGTTGCCTGGAAACACCATATATTTT.

The sample holds a few counts of this clonotype. V usage is TRBV4-2 and J usage is TRBJ1-3, with 8 bases identical to TRBD1. From germline, CDR1 is LGHNA and CDR2 YNFKEQ. V shed 6 bases and J 6 bases; nucleotides not matched to a gene: 13. The CDR3 is made up of 16 amino acids. CDR3 amino acids: CASRYKDRAVENTIYF. CDR3 in DNA: TGTGCCAGCAGATATAAGGACAGGGCTGTAGAAAACACCATATATTTT.

The V call is TRBV20-1, the J call TRBJ2-2; the D call may be TRBD1 or TRBD2 (6 bases each). The V gene's germline CDR1 is DFQATT and CDR2 SNEGSKA (reference sequence). CDR3 size: 15 residues. Trimming pared 2 bases from V and 3 bases from J, leaving 13 bases between. Written as DNA, the CDR3 is TGCAGTGCTAGAAAACGGGGGCGCGACACCGGGGAGCTGTTTTTT. Its protein product is CSARKRGRDTGELFF.

This clonotype was seen a handful of times. The genes are TRBV21-1 and TRBJ2-5; TRBD1 is the table's D call, not checked against the DNA. TRBV21-1 counts as a pseudogene. CDR3 size: 12 residues. The CDR3 is CASNLTGKTQYF. The CDR3, as DNA: TGTGCCAGCAACCTGACGGGAAAGACCCAGTACTTC.

The chain uses TRBV11-2 and TRBJ2-7; a weak D match, TRBD2 (5 bases). Germline lookup yields CDR1 SGHAT and CDR2 FQNNGV. The CDR3 is 14 residues long. Trimming cost V 4 bases and J 3 bases, with 13 bases left between them. CDR3 in amino acids: CASSSRHGLYEQYF. DNA of the CDR3: TGTGCCAGCAGCTCTCGGCACGGACTCTACGAGCAGTACTTC. The whole variable domain, remainder taken from reference TRBV11-2 and TRBJ2-7, is EAGVAQSPRYKIIEKRQSVAFWCNPISGHATLYWYQQILGQGPKLLIQFQNNGVVDDSQLPKDRFSAERLKGVDSTLKIQPAKLEDSAVYLCASSSRHGLYEQYFGPGTRLTVT.

This clonotype was counted between two and nine times. In nucleotides, the CDR3 is TGCGCCAGCAGCTTGGGTCAGGAATACACTGAAGCTTTCTTT. It codes for CASSLGQEYTEAFF. The V and J genes are TRBV5-1 and TRBJ1-1; the D is unclear. The V gene's germline CDR1 is SGHRS and CDR2 YFSETQ. The CDR3 loop spans 14 amino acids. With 0 bases removed from V and 3 bases from J, the gap between germline ends came to 9 bases.

This clonotype was seen many times. The chain couples TRBV4-3 to TRBJ2-3; 12 nucleotides match TRBD2. V dropped 0 bases and J dropped 5; count of bases not matched to a gene: 6. The CDR3 runs to 17 residues. The germline V gene has CDR1 LGHNA and CDR2 YSLEER. This CDR3 is CASSQDSSGGARDTQYF. The CDR3 bases are TGCGCCAGCAGCCAAGACTCTAGCGGGGGGGCAAGAGATACGCAGTATTTT.

This clonotype was found a few times. The rearrangement joins TRBV11-2 to TRBJ2-2; 7 positions agree with TRBD2. J gave up 3 bases and V 5 bases, and 6 bases lay outside the gene matches. Germline values: CDR1 SGHAT, CDR2 FQNNGV. The CDR3 spans 15 residues. In nucleotides, the CDR3 is TGTGCCAGCAGCCGCCGTGGGAGGGACACCGGGGAGCTGTTTTTT. Translated: CASSRRGRDTGELFF.

The gene calls are TRBV2 and TRBJ2-7; the D gene is possibly TRBD2 (7 bases). The CDR3 consists of 13 residues. The V end lost 2 bases, the J end lost 9 bases, and 14 bases lay between the germline ends. CDR1 is SNHLY, CDR2 FYNNEI, per germline. CDR3 DNA: TGTGCCAGCAGTGAACGTGGGGGGGCCGTGCAGTACGTC. Protein product: CASSERGGAVQYV.

This clonotype was counted only a few times. This chain connects TRBV29-1 to TRBJ1-2, with D possibly being TRBD1 (6 bases). Germline CDR1 SQVTM, CDR2 ANQGSEA. Trimming cost V 5 bases and J 2 bases, with 15 bases left between them. The CDR3 sequence is 14 residues long. The CDR3 loop is CSVRPKGGNYGYTF. The CDR3 DNA reads as TGCAGCGTTAGGCCCAAAGGGGGAAACTATGGCTACACCTTC.